This passage covers 10 T cell receptor beta chains from one sample sequenced in a study of blood T cell repertoires in COVID-19. The repertoire was sequenced with immunoSEQ multiplex PCR; TCRdb's copy has only in-frame clones and lacks some. The sample contains about 150,000 clones, around 81% of which appear only once. Sequencing used peripheral blood. These receptors were taken from a man aged 60 to 69 with active or convalescent COVID-19.

The CDR3 coding sequence is TGTGCCAGCTCACTCCTAGGGGCAGGGGAAAAACTGTTTTTT. It is translated as CASSLLGAGEKLFF. This chain connects TRBV18 to TRBJ1-4; a weak D match, TRBD1 (5 bases). The CDR3 contains 14 residues. V gave up 4 bases and J gave up 8 bases, with 14 bases separating them. CDR1 is KGHSH, CDR2 LQKENI, per germline.

This clone was found a few times. The chain is built from TRBV5-1 and TRBJ2-2; possible D gene TRBD2, 5 bases. The CDR3 runs 12 residues. Trimming removed 5 bases from V and 7 bases from J, with 9 bases in between. Germline V gene sequence: CDR1 SGHRS, CDR2 YFSETQ. Written as DNA, the CDR3 is TGCGCCAGCAGAGCGGAGAACGGGGAGCTGTTTTTT. This gives the protein CASRAENGELFF. Based on the CDR3 plus reference TRBV5-1 and TRBJ2-2, the full variable domain is KAGVTQTPRYLIKTRGQQVTLSCSPISGHRSVSWYQQTPGQGLQFLFEYFSETQRNKGNFPGRFSGRQFSNSRSEMNVSTLELGDSALYLCASRAENGELFFGEGSRLTVL.

This sequence joins TRBV6-2 or TRBV6-3 and TRBJ2-7; no definite D call. The V and J ends lost 0 bases and 2 bases respectively, with 14 bases between them. The CDR3 contains 16 residues. Germline V gives CDR1 MNHEY, CDR2 SVGEGT. The CDR3 is CASSYSADTPPYEQYF. CDR3 sequence (DNA): TGTGCCAGCAGTTACTCTGCAGATACACCGCCCTACGAGCAGTACTTC.

The genes are TRBV7-2 and TRBJ2-5; TRBD1 matches at 8 bases. The J segment lost 0 bases and the V segment lost 4 bases, leaving 4 bases of the junction unmatched. Per germline, CDR1 SGHTA and CDR2 FQGNSA. The CDR3 extends over 15 amino acids. In DNA, the CDR3 is TGTGCCAGCAGCTCGCGGACAGGGTACCAAGAGACCCAGTACTTC. Translating gives CASSSRTGYQETQYF.

The count of this clone is one. The chain uses TRBV18 and TRBJ1-4, with 7 bases lining up with TRBD1. In germline, CDR1 is KGHSH, CDR2 LQKENI. J gave up 6 bases and V 3 bases, and 4 bases lay outside the gene matches. The CDR3 contains 14 residues. The CDR3 reads CASSPRGIDEKLFF. The CDR3 DNA is TGTGCCAGCTCACCCAGGGGGATTGATGAAAAACTGTTTTTT.

Of note for this clone: Being one base from a much bigger clone, this may be a read error. This sequence joins TRBV9 and TRBJ2-2, with TRBD2 identical over 7 bases. Per the germline V gene, CDR1 is SGDLS and CDR2 is YYNGEE. J was trimmed by 4 bases and V by 2 bases; bases with no gene match: 2. CDR3 length equals 14 residues. The CDR3 bases are TGTGCCAGCAGCGTCCGGACTAGCACCGGGGAGCTGTTTTTT. The encoded protein is CASSVRTSTGELFF. Drawing the rest from reference TRBV9 and TRBJ2-2, the complete variable domain is DSGVTQTPKHLITATGQRVTLRCSPRSGDLSVYWYQQSLDQGLQFLIQYYNGEERAKGNILERFSAQQFPDLHSELNLSSLELGDSALYFCASSVRTSTGELFFGEGSRLTVL.

V usage is TRBV5-1 and J usage is TRBJ2-1; 7 positions match TRBD2. Trimming at V came to 4 bases and at J to 4 bases, leaving 5 bases not matched to a gene. CDR1 and CDR2 from the germline V gene are SGHRS and YFSETQ. CDR3 length equals 14 residues. The CDR3 loop is CASSPTSLYNEQFF. CDR3 DNA: TGCGCCAGCAGCCCGACTAGCCTGTACAATGAGCAGTTCTTC.

This chain joins TRBV15 and TRBJ1-4; TRBD1 matches 8 bases. The CDR3 is 16 residues long. Germline CDR1 LNHNV, CDR2 YYDKDF (reference sequence). Unmatched junction bases numbered 7, after V lost 1 base and J lost 6 bases. DNA of the CDR3: TGTGCCACCAGCAGAGGTGGACAGGGTGGTGATGAAAAACTGTTTTTT. This gives the protein CATSRGGQGGDEKLFF.

The chain links TRBV5-5 to TRBJ2-7; no clear D. CDR3 length equals 13 residues. V was clipped by 0 bases and J by 2 bases, with 6 bases between them. Germline V gene data show CDR1 as SGHKS and CDR2 as YYEKEE (reference sequence). The CDR3 is CASSLAQTYEQYF. The CDR3 DNA is TGTGCCAGCAGCTTGGCCCAAACCTACGAGCAGTACTTC.

The chain has TRBV9 and TRBJ2-2, with 9 positions matching TRBD2. The germline CDR1 and CDR2 sequences are SGDLS and YYNGEE. V lost 5 bases and J lost 4; bases outside the gene matches: 6. The CDR3 has 15 residues. As DNA, the CDR3 is TGTGCCAGCAGTGTTACAGCGGGAGGCACCGGGGAGCTGTTTTTT. Amino acid sequence: CASSVTAGGTGELFF.